These 23 T cell receptor beta chains were all obtained from the same sample, sequenced in a study of T cell clonotyping in hematopoietic cell transplantation. The table came from immunoSEQ multiplex PCR; TCRdb's copy has only in-frame clones and leaves some out. Of around 11,000 clones listed, about half are singletons. This specimen consisted of peripheral blood mononuclear cells, obtained 100 days after allogeneic stem cell transplant. These receptors all stem from a female patient aged 50 to 60 who had an allogeneic stem cell transplant from an unrelated donor, so the T cells may come from the graft donor. Some clones in this sample may be carry-over from other donors' samples.

The CDR3: CAWSRDRGWYEQYF. CDR3 nucleotides: TGTGCCTGGAGTCGGGACAGGGGGTGGTACGAGCAGTACTTC. The gene calls are TRBV30 and TRBJ2-7; TRBD1 agrees at 11 bases. There are 14 residues in the CDR3. V trimming: 2 bases; J trimming: 4 bases; junction bases outside the gene matches: 4. Germline CDR1 and CDR2: GTSNPN and SVGIG (reference sequence).

This clone is a singleton in its sample. The chain has TRBV5-1 and TRBJ1-2; D not resolved. Between the trimmed V and J ends, which lost 1 base and 7 bases, there was a span of 14 bases. In germline, CDR1 is SGHRS, CDR2 YFSETQ. The CDR3 is 14 residues long. The CDR3 loop reads CASSLSPKEGGYTF. In DNA, the CDR3 is TGCGCCAGCAGCTTGTCTCCGAAAGAGGGTGGCTACACCTTC. The whole variable domain, filled in from reference TRBV5-1 and TRBJ1-2, reads KAGVTQTPRYLIKTRGQQVTLSCSPISGHRSVSWYQQTPGQGLQFLFEYFSETQRNKGNFPGRFSGRQFSNSRSEMNVSTLELGDSALYLCASSLSPKEGGYTFGSGTRLTVV.

This clone was observed a single time. The chain recombines TRBV30 with TRBJ1-1; TRBD1 might be the D (5 bases). Germline V gives CDR1 GTSNPN, CDR2 SVGIG (reference sequence). The CDR3 runs to 15 residues. Between the trimmed V and J ends, which lost 0 bases and 2 bases, there was a span of 13 bases. In nucleotides, the CDR3 is TGTGCCTGGAGTGTAGGGGTCGTGGTAAACACTGAAGCTTTCTTT. Translation: CAWSVGVVVNTEAFF.

This chain links TRBV30 with TRBJ1-4; no firm D call. V was clipped by 2 bases and J by 3 bases, with 10 bases between them. This CDR3 is built from 14 residues. In germline, CDR1 is GTSNPN, CDR2 SVGIG (reference sequence). CDR3 sequence reads: CAWSTGQPNEKLFF. DNA of the CDR3: TGTGCCTGGAGTACTGGGCAGCCTAATGAAAAACTGTTTTTT.

By share of the sample, this clone is medium-sized. The chain has TRBV6-6 and TRBJ2-3, with a weak D call TRBD2 (5 bases). The V and J ends lost 3 bases and 1 base respectively, with 8 bases between them. Germline lookup yields CDR1 MNHNY and CDR2 SVGAGI (reference sequence). CDR3 size: 14 residues. CDR3 sequence: CASSYLEGTDTQYF. Here the CDR3 DNA reads TGTGCCAGCAGTTATCTGGAGGGCACAGATACGCAGTATTTT.

The rearrangement uses TRBV4-1 and TRBJ1-1, with 8 nucleotides matching TRBD1. Germline CDR1 MGHRA, CDR2 YSYEKL. This CDR3 is built from 15 residues. The V and J ends lost 0 bases and 2 bases, in that order; junction bases with no gene match: 2. The CDR3 spells CASSQETGGNTEAFF. CDR3 nucleotide sequence: TGCGCCAGCAGCCAAGAAACAGGGGGTAACACTGAAGCTTTCTTT.

V gene TRBV4-1 combines with J gene TRBJ2-7; D is unresolved. Trimming took off 0 bases at V and 3 bases at J, with 9 bases between the two ends. This CDR3 has 14 residues. Per germline, CDR1 MGHRA and CDR2 YSYEKL. The CDR3 spells CASSQEPTLYEQYF. CDR3 bases: TGCGCCAGCAGCCAAGAACCTACCCTCTACGAGCAGTACTTC.

This clone qualifies as large. The chain recombines TRBV6-5 with TRBJ2-7, with 9 bases identical to TRBD2. The CDR3 has 15 residues. The J segment lost 2 bases and the V segment lost 0 bases, leaving 2 bases of the junction unmatched. Germline CDR1 is MNHEY and CDR2 is SVGAGI. The CDR3 DNA reads TGTGCCAGCAGTTACTCTACTAGCGGGCCCTACGAGCAGTACTTC. It is translated as CASSYSTSGPYEQYF.

V and J are TRBV6-5 and TRBJ1-2; D gene unclear. Germline V gene data show CDR1 as MNHEY and CDR2 as SVGAGI. The V end was cut by 3 bases, the J end by 6 bases, with 8 bases between. The CDR3 loop spans 12 amino acids. The CDR3 DNA is TGTGCCAGCAGTTATAGTCGTAATGGCTACACCTTC. Amino acid sequence: CASSYSRNGYTF.

The table lists this clone with a few counts. Here the CDR3 reads CASSPLGGAQYF. CDR3 DNA sequence: TGTGCCAGTAGTCCCCTGGGGGGGGCCCAGTACTTC. The rearrangement uses TRBV19 and TRBJ2-5; 7 bases align to TRBD2. Per the germline V gene, CDR1 is LNHDA and CDR2 is SQIVND (reference sequence). The junction had 6 bases not matched to a gene; V was cut back by 5 bases and J by 9 bases. The CDR3 runs to 12 residues.

This clone was seen more than once but under ten times. The chain is built from TRBV19 and TRBJ1-1; 8 nucleotides line up with TRBD1. The ends lost 7 bases at V and 1 base at J; junction bases unmatched: 5. This CDR3 region has 14 residues. Germline CDR1 and CDR2: LNHDA and SQIVND (reference sequence). The CDR3 nucleotides are TGTGCCAGTACCCTCGGACAGGGGAACACTGAAGCTTTCTTT. Translated: CASTLGQGNTEAFF.

This clone is labeled as medium-sized. The CDR3 sequence is CASSLAPGGEQYF. In DNA, the CDR3 is TGTGCCAGCAGCTTAGCTCCGGGAGGCGAGCAGTACTTC. The chain employs TRBV7-6 and TRBJ2-7; 7 bases fit TRBD2. This CDR3 is 13 amino acids long. V shed 0 bases and J 6 bases; nucleotides not matched to a gene: 2. Germline CDR1 is SGHVS and CDR2 is FNYEAQ.

The rearrangement joins TRBV6-5 to TRBJ2-7; the D gene is possibly TRBD2 (6 bases). With 2 bases removed from V and 5 bases from J, the gap between germline ends came to 13 bases. Per the germline V gene, CDR1 is MNHEY and CDR2 is SVGAGI. This CDR3 comprises 14 residues. CDR3 nucleotides: TGTGCCAGCAGTTACGGCGGGGCTCCCCACGAGCAGTACTTC. Translated: CASSYGGAPHEQYF.

This clone was counted between two and nine times. The chain uses TRBV30 and TRBJ2-7; possible D gene TRBD1, 6 bases. Germline V gene sequence: CDR1 GTSNPN, CDR2 SVGIG (reference sequence). The V and J ends lost 7 bases and 1 base respectively, with 8 bases between them. The CDR3 runs 11 residues. The CDR3 bases are TGTGCCTCAGGGGTTTCCTACGAGCAGTACTTC. Translating gives CASGVSYEQYF.

This chain links TRBV4-1 with TRBJ1-2; D uncertain. The germline V gene has CDR1 MGHRA and CDR2 YSYEKL. Trimming took off 0 bases at V and 8 bases at J, with 16 bases between the two ends. This CDR3 comprises 15 residues. This CDR3 reads CASSQEKRLLAGYTF. The CDR3 nucleotides read TGCGCCAGCAGCCAAGAAAAGAGGCTACTGGCGGGCTACACCTTC.

The CDR3 sequence: CAWRGGPAPRWGSPLHF. The CDR3 DNA reads TGTGCCTGGCGGGGGGGGCCCGCTCCTCGTTGGGGTTCACCCCTCCACTTT. This chain joins TRBV30 and TRBJ1-6; D is possibly TRBD1 (6 bases). Trimming cost V 5 bases and J 9 bases, with 26 bases left between them. Looked up from germline, CDR1 is GTSNPN and CDR2 is SVGIG (reference sequence). The CDR3 totals 17 residues.

The rearrangement uses TRBV28 and TRBJ2-1; D may be TRBD1 (7 bases). Trimming removed 3 bases from V and 5 bases from J, with 20 bases in between. The CDR3 consists of 17 residues. CDR1 and CDR2 (germline): MDHEN, SYDVKM. The CDR3 sequence is CASSLTGTPGLHNEQFF. In DNA form, the CDR3 reads TGTGCCAGCAGTTTGACAGGGACCCCTGGACTACACAATGAGCAGTTCTTC.

The genes are TRBV28 and TRBJ1-2, with D possibly matching TRBD1 (5 bases). V lost 6 bases to trimming and J lost 6 bases, with 11 bases between them. The CDR3 totals 12 residues. Germline loops: CDR1 MDHEN, CDR2 SYDVKM. In DNA, the CDR3 is TGTGCCAGCAGCTTGGGGGTCCATGGCTACACCTTC. Protein: CASSLGVHGYTF.

This clone was counted a few times. The genes are TRBV4-3 and TRBJ1-4; 7 bases fit TRBD1. This CDR3 region has 16 residues. Germline values: CDR1 LGHNA, CDR2 YSLEER. The V and J ends lost 1 base and 8 bases, in that order; junction bases with no gene match: 10. As DNA, the CDR3 is TGCGCCAGCAGCCAAGGAAGGGGGCTGGAGGGAGAAAAACTGTTTTTT. It is translated as CASSQGRGLEGEKLFF.

V and J are TRBV6-1 and TRBJ1-5; D unclear. V lost 4 bases and J lost 5, with 12 bases in between. The germline gives CDR1 MNHNS, CDR2 SASEGT. The CDR3 loop spans 14 amino acids. CDR3 in amino acids: CASSGGNMDQPQHF. The CDR3 nucleotides are TGTGCCAGCAGTGGTGGGAATATGGATCAGCCCCAGCATTTT.

The rearrangement uses TRBV30 and TRBJ1-1; maybe TRBD1 (5 bases). This CDR3 has 14 residues. V was clipped by 2 bases and J by 4 bases, with 14 bases between them. Germline CDR1 is GTSNPN and CDR2 is SVGIG (reference sequence). The CDR3 spells CAWSLTVATTEAFF. The DNA for the CDR3 is TGTGCCTGGAGTTTGACAGTGGCAACCACTGAAGCTTTCTTT.

This clone was seen a few times. This rearrangement joins TRBV28 to TRBJ2-3, with TRBD2 matching 10 bases. Germline CDR1 and CDR2: MDHEN and SYDVKM. There are 16 residues in the CDR3. V was clipped by 7 bases and J by 5 bases; unmatched bases: 12. CDR3 protein: CASTGAGGPEGDTQYF. For the CDR3, the DNA is TGTGCCAGCACGGGAGCGGGAGGGCCCGAGGGAGATACGCAGTATTTT.

This clone showed up just a few times. The chain is built from TRBV6-5 and TRBJ1-1, with 9 bases matching TRBD1. The J segment lost 7 bases and the V segment lost 0 bases, leaving 6 bases of the junction unmatched. The CDR3 runs 15 residues. CDR1 and CDR2 from the germline V gene are MNHEY and SVGAGI. As DNA, the CDR3 is TGTGCCAGCAGTTACTCGACAGGGGGTTGGAGTGAAGCTTTCTTT. Its translation is CASSYSTGGWSEAFF.